These T cell receptor beta chains were read from a single sample in a study of blood T cell repertoires in COVID-19. Method: immunoSEQ multiplex PCR; TCRdb's copy keeps in-frame clones and lacks some. Of about 310,000 clones listed, about nine tenths are singletons. Specimen: PBMCs or T cells enriched from blood (not recorded which). All receptors come from a woman between 18 and 29 years old who had recovered from COVID-19. The CDR3 runs from the conserved cysteine through the conserved F or W. D genes are given only for firm matches. Where a row states a size, it is once, few, many or the class of an expanded clone; other rows omit it.

d_gene	abundance	v_gene	j_gene	CDR3aa
TRBD2	.	TRBV4-1	TRBJ2-1	CASSQSRLAGGSYNEQFF
.	.	TRBV6-1	TRBJ1-3	CASSEGYSGNTIYF
.	.	TRBV11-2	TRBJ2-7	CASSLERRFSYEQYF
TRBD1	few	TRBV9	TRBJ1-2	CASSVVTGGNNGYTF
.	.	TRBV15	TRBJ1-2	CATSRGTANYGYTF
TRBD1	few	TRBV7-8	TRBJ2-2	CASSFSQGATGELFF
.	.	TRBV4-1	TRBJ1-1	CASSQGPFDRMMNTEAFF
TRBD2	.	TRBV20-1	TRBJ2-4	CSASRSSGLARF
.	.	TRBV2	TRBJ1-2	CASSDLGEGFYGYTF
TRBD1	.	TRBV7-9	TRBJ1-4	CASSPSGRGEKLFF
.	.	TRBV4-2	TRBJ1-5	CASSQDHDSHYQPQHF
.	.	TRBV6-1	TRBJ1-2	CASSEWRLPKSGYTF
.	.	TRBV28	TRBJ1-2	CASSLRGMGGPYGYTF
.	.	TRBV5-1	TRBJ2-7	CASSLEQGGYEQYF
.	.	TRBV12-5	TRBJ1-1	CASGEGGRNEAFF
TRBD1	.	TRBV19	TRBJ2-2	CASRGQGAVGELFF
.	.	TRBV7-6	TRBJ1-4	CASSPGEQGKLFF
TRBD1	.	TRBV11-3	TRBJ2-5	CASSYAPQPYRGLIWETQYF
TRBD1	.	TRBV10-3	TRBJ1-3	CAIGGQGPGNTIYF
.	.	TRBV28	TRBJ1-3	CASSFSGVTGNTIYF
TRBD1	.	TRBV7-9	TRBJ1-5	CASSGGTGYDNQPQHF
TRBD1	.	TRBV6-5	TRBJ1-2	CASSRTGQLGYTF
TRBD2	.	TRBV7-2	TRBJ2-7	CASSLDGGSYEQYF
.	.	TRBV5-1	TRBJ1-4	CASTPGGSTNEKLFF
.	once	TRBV6-5	TRBJ2-2	CASYPVGGNTGELFF
TRBD1	.	TRBV4-1	TRBJ1-4	CASSQPGQGYEKLFF
.	.	TRBV12-3/TRBV12-4	TRBJ2-7	CASSRRLQEQYF
.	.	TRBV15	TRBJ1-2	CATSRGNGYDGYTF
.	.	TRBV19	TRBJ1-1	CASTDLRRGTEAFF
.	.	TRBV5-1	TRBJ2-2	CASSKGAGELFF
.	once	TRBV28	TRBJ1-1	CASSSFRDTEAFF
TRBD1	.	TRBV7-8	TRBJ1-1	CASSFDRGRTEAFF
.	few	TRBV20-1	TRBJ2-7	CSASNNPYEQYF
TRBD1	.	TRBV5-5	TRBJ1-4	CASSLTGQGYEKLFF
.	.	TRBV2	TRBJ2-7	CAIAPQGTYEQYF
.	.	TRBV19	TRBJ1-1	CASSIGPNTEAFF
TRBD2	.	TRBV19	TRBJ2-7	CASSMGLAGAYEQYF
TRBD1	.	TRBV28	TRBJ1-2	CASNLVGTGYGYTF
.	.	TRBV7-3	TRBJ1-2	CASSSQGVGYTF
TRBD1	.	TRBV10-3	TRBJ1-5	CAISRQGNQPQHF
TRBD2	.	TRBV5-4	TRBJ2-3	CASRRDYGSTDTQYF
.	.	TRBV24-1	TRBJ2-1	CATSKRLDIYNEQFF
.	few	TRBV6-4	TRBJ1-1	CASSARPLDSEAFF
.	.	TRBV25-1	TRBJ1-3	CASRTGYGNTIYF
TRBD1	.	TRBV19	TRBJ1-5	CASSMDRASNQPQHF
.	.	TRBV29-1	TRBJ1-2	CSVDAETEIYYGYTF
.	.	TRBV7-2	TRBJ1-1	CASSLGGNLNTEAFF
.	.	TRBV21-1	TRBJ1-2	CASSSILDSSSYGYTF
.	.	TRBV7-9	TRBJ1-4	CASSLTPGEKLFF